The source of this TCR beta chain is a study of neurological immune-mediated disorders. CDR3 size: 17 residues. V shed 0 bases and J 1 base; nucleotides not matched to a gene: 10. Per germline, CDR1 SGHRS and CDR2 YFSETQ. TCRdb passed the 5' RACE reads through MiXCR, listing each CDR3 protein once. The sample yields under 60,000 distinct CDR3 sequences, 16% seen once. This clonotype showed up many times. Sequenced sample: PBMCs. The TCR comes from a man aged 55 to 69 in good health. The chain joins TRBV5-1 to TRBJ2-7; 7 bases match TRBD1. The CDR3 protein is CASSLAPSRGHSYEQYF. The CDR3 DNA reads as TGCGCCAGCAGCTTGGCCCCATCGAGGGGGCATTCCTACGAGCAGTACTTC. Supplemented by reference TRBV5-1 and TRBJ2-7, the full variable domain reads KAGVTQTPRYLIKTRGQQVTLSCSPISGHRSVSWYQQTPGQGLQFLFEYFSETQRNKGNFPGRFSGRQFSNSRSEMNVSTLELGDSALYLCASSLAPSRGHSYEQYFGPGTRLTVT.